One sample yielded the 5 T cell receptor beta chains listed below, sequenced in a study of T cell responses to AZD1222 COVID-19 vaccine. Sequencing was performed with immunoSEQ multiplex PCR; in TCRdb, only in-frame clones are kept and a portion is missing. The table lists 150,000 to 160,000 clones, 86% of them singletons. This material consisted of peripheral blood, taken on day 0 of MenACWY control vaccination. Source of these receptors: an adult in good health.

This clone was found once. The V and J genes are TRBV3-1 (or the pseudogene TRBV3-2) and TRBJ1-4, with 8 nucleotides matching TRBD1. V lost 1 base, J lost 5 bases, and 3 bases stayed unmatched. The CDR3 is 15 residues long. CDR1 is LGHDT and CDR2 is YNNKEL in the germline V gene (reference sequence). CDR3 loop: CASSQGTGPNEKLFF. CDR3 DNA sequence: TGTGCCAGCAGCCAAGGGACAGGGCCAAATGAAAAACTGTTTTTT.

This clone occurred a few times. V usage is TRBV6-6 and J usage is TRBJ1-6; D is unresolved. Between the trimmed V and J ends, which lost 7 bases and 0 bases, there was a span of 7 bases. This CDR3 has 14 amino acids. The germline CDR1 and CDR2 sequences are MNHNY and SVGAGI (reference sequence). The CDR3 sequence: CASKEGSYNSPLHF. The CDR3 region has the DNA TGTGCCAGCAAGGAGGGCTCCTATAATTCACCCCTCCACTTT.

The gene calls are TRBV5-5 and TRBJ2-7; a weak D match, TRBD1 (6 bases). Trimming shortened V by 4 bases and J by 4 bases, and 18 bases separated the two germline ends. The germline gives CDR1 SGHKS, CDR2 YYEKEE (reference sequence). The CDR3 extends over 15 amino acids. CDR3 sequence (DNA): TGTGCCAGCAGCCTGACGGCAGGGGCTAATTACGAGCAGTACGTC. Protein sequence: CASSLTAGANYEQYV.

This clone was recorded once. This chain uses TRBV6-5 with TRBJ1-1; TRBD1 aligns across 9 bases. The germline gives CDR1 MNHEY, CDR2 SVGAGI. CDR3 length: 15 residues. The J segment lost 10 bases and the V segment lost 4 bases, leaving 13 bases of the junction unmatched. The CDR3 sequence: CASSLNPQGAMSAFF. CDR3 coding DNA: TGTGCCAGCAGTTTAAACCCACAGGGGGCAATGTCAGCTTTCTTT.

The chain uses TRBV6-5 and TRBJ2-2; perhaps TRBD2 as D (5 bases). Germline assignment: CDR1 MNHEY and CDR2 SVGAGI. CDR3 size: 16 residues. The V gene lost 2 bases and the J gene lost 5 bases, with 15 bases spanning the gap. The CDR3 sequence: CASSYGGGPRTGELFF. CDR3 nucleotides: TGTGCCAGCAGTTACGGTGGCGGGCCCCGAACCGGGGAGCTGTTTTTT.